This TCR beta chain was sequenced in a study of patients and donors after allogeneic stem cell transplantation. TCRdb ran MiXCR on the RT-PCR reads and lists one entry per CDR3 protein. Of 110,000 or so distinct CDR3 sequences in the sample, about a third are singletons; the top ten hold 25% to 35%. Germline CDR1 reads SGHRS; CDR2 reads YFSETQ. The CDR3 totals 19 residues. Trimming took 7 bases from V and 0 from J; bases not matched to a gene: 20. The gene calls are TRBV5-1 and TRBJ2-3, with 7 bases that match TRBD1. Sequencing was done on a sample of blood, either unsorted or a sorted T cell fraction (not recorded which). The TCR comes from a human donor who was either an allogeneic HSCT recipient or a stem cell or donor lymphocyte infusion donor (not recorded which). It is not recorded whose cells these are; they may come from a transplant donor. CDR3 region: CASRPFRDRGVYSTDTQYF. Written as DNA, the CDR3 is TGCGCCAGCCGCCCCTTTAGGGACAGAGGAGTCTATAGCACAGATACGCAGTATTTT.